The 10 T cell receptor beta chains below all came from one sample that was sequenced in a study of immune heterogeneity within non-small cell lung tumors. It was a multiplex PCR that amplified TCR beta CDR3, with 32 V and 13 J primers. TCRdb processed the multiplex PCR reads anew with MiXCR; each CDR3 protein has one entry. The sample contains more than 9,000 distinct CDR3 sequences, around 30% of which appear only once. Template input was genomic DNA from bulk tumor (600 ng per sample). Biopsy collection occurred during surgery, with several far-apart biopsies per primary tumor. Patients underwent curative surgery for non-small cell lung cancer (untreated and newly diagnosed). Specimen: lung tumor tissue. These receptors came from a woman between 50 and 59 years old with non-small cell lung cancer.

This clonotype is deemed medium-sized. The genes are TRBV2 and TRBJ2-7; a weak D match, TRBD1 (6 bases). CDR3 size: 13 residues. The V end lost 6 bases, the J end lost 1 base, and 10 bases lay between the germline ends. CDR1 is SNHLY, CDR2 FYNNEI, per germline. The CDR3 DNA is TGTGCCAGCAGAGTACAGGGATCCTACGAGCAGTACTTC. Translating it yields CASRVQGSYEQYF.

The chain combines TRBV28 with TRBJ2-1, with 10 bases identical to TRBD1. Trimming removed 10 bases from V and 12 bases from J; junction bases left unmatched: 9. The CDR3 loop spans 12 amino acids. The germline CDR1 and CDR2 sequences are MDHEN and SYDVKM. The CDR3 DNA follows: TGTGCCAACAACGGACGGGACAGGGGGCAGTTCTTC. Its translation: CANNGRDRGQFF.

This clonotype appeared many times. The V gene is TRBV12-3 or TRBV12-4, the J gene TRBJ2-3, with D hard to call. V shed 2 bases and J shed 2 bases, with 8 bases lying between them. The CDR3 has 14 amino acids. The CDR3 is CASSLQAYTDTQYF. The CDR3 bases are TGTGCCAGCAGTTTACAGGCATACACAGATACGCAGTATTTT.

A few counts support this clonotype. The chain is built from TRBV18 and TRBJ2-3, with TRBD2 matching 7 bases. V was pared by 3 bases and J by 2 bases, with 8 bases of the junction left unmatched. The germline gives CDR1 KGHSH, CDR2 LQKENI. The CDR3 totals 16 residues. The CDR3 is CASSPGDYSVTDTQYF. The CDR3 DNA reads TGTGCCAGCTCACCTGGGGACTATTCCGTCACAGATACGCAGTATTTT.

This clonotype qualifies as medium-sized. The chain is built from TRBV5-1 and TRBJ1-3, with D tentatively TRBD1 (6 bases). Germline loops: CDR1 SGHRS, CDR2 YFSETQ. This CDR3 spans 16 amino acids. The V end was cut by 4 bases, the J end by 0 bases, with 14 bases between. The CDR3 DNA sequence: TGCGCCAGCAGCCCGGGGGGCGTTAACTCTGGAAACACCATATATTTT. This gives the protein CASSPGGVNSGNTIYF.

The DNA of the CDR3 is TGCGCCAGCAGCCGAGAGCAGGGTAAATTTAACACTGAAGCTTTCTTT. Its protein is CASSREQGKFNTEAFF. V usage is TRBV4-1 and J usage is TRBJ1-1, with D perhaps matching TRBD1 (5 bases). This CDR3 region has 16 residues. V dropped 4 bases and J dropped 2 bases, with 17 bases sitting between them. Germline CDR1 is MGHRA and CDR2 is YSYEKL.

This clonotype was found many times. The CDR3 sequence is CAISDGRDQPQHF. CDR3 DNA: TGTGCCATCAGTGATGGTAGGGATCAGCCCCAGCATTTT. The V call is TRBV10-3, the J call TRBJ1-5; D is unresolved. The CDR3 is made up of 13 amino acids. Trimming shortened V by 3 bases and J by 5 bases, and 8 bases separated the two germline ends. Looked up from germline, CDR1 is ENHRY and CDR2 is SYGVKD.

The genes are TRBV12-5 and TRBJ2-2; D gene uncertain. Germline values: CDR1 LGHNT, CDR2 FRNRAP. The CDR3 is 13 residues long. The germline V and J ends were trimmed by 6 bases and 4 bases, with 9 bases remaining between them. CDR3 DNA sequence: TGTGCTAGTGGCCTGGACGTCACCGGGGAGCTGTTTTTT. Protein: CASGLDVTGELFF.

The V and J genes are TRBV6-5 and TRBJ2-2; the match to TRBD2 covers 13 bases. V lost 5 bases and J lost 5; bases outside the gene matches: 5. From germline, CDR1 is MNHEY and CDR2 SVGAGI. CDR3 length: 16 residues. The CDR3 sequence: CASSLLAGGLTGELFF. The CDR3 bases are TGTGCCAGCAGTCTACTAGCGGGAGGGCTAACCGGGGAGCTGTTTTTT.

The chain employs TRBV14 and TRBJ2-3; D is uncertain. Germline assignment: CDR1 SGHDN and CDR2 FVKESK. The V gene lost 4 bases and the J gene lost 6 bases, with 11 bases spanning the gap. The CDR3 runs to 13 residues. The CDR3 loop reads CASSPLSRDTQYF. For the CDR3, the DNA is TGTGCCAGCAGCCCTTTATCCCGCGATACGCAGTATTTT.